The 29 T cell receptor beta chains in this list originate from one sample, sequenced in a study of T cell changes during pregnancy in multiple sclerosis. Repertoires were generated with immunoSEQ multiplex PCR, while TCRdb's copy carries only in-frame clones and drops some. Of about 40,000 clones in the sample, more than 85% were seen once. Sequenced here: CD8+ T cells from peripheral blood mononuclear cells, sampled in the third trimester of pregnancy. These receptors all come from a female donor with multiple sclerosis, enrolled in a pregnancy study.

This rearrangement joins TRBV7-9 to TRBJ1-5, with no clear D. CDR3 size: 13 residues. V was clipped by 5 bases and J by 0 bases, with 5 bases between them. Germline loops: CDR1 SEHNR, CDR2 FQNEAQ (reference sequence). The CDR3 region has the DNA TGTGCCAGCAGCCTAAATAGCAATCAGCCCCAGCATTTT. Translating it yields CASSLNSNQPQHF.

The V and J genes are TRBV11-2 and TRBJ2-7; possible D gene TRBD2, 6 bases. This CDR3 contains 15 residues. Trimming stripped 0 bases from V and 2 bases from J, with 11 bases between. The germline gives CDR1 SGHAT, CDR2 FQNNGV. The CDR3 region is CASSLDPGETYEQYF. The CDR3 DNA follows: TGTGCCAGCAGCTTAGATCCGGGAGAGACCTACGAGCAGTACTTC.

The chain carries TRBV28 and TRBJ2-7; D perhaps matches TRBD2 (7 bases). Trimming stripped 5 bases from V and 6 bases from J, with 17 bases between. The CDR3 spans 14 residues. Germline CDR1 and CDR2: MDHEN and SYDVKM. CDR3 nucleotide sequence: TGTGCCAGCAGTCGCCTCAAGGGGGGGCTCGAGCAGTACTTC. Translated: CASSRLKGGLEQYF. Combining the CDR3 with reference TRBV28 and TRBJ2-7 gives the whole variable domain DVKVTQSSRYLVKRTGEKVFLECVQDMDHENMFWYRQDPGLGLRLIYFSYDVKMKEKGDIPEGYSVSREKKERFSLILESASTNQTSMYLCASSRLKGGLEQYFGPGTRLTVT.

This chain joins TRBV4-1 and TRBJ2-7, with D tentatively TRBD2 (5 bases). Trimming left V 2 bases short and J 4 bases short, with 12 bases between. Germline loops: CDR1 MGHRA, CDR2 YSYEKL. The CDR3 is made up of 14 amino acids. The CDR3 DNA reads TGCGCCAGCAGCCAATTAGACGGGATGTACGAGCAGTACTTC. Translated, it gives CASSQLDGMYEQYF.

This rearrangement joins TRBV6-1 to TRBJ2-6; D remains unclear. The V end was cut by 8 bases, the J end by 8 bases, with 10 bases between. Per the germline V gene, CDR1 is MNHNS and CDR2 is SASEGT. CDR3 size: 12 residues. The CDR3 reads CASSWQSNVLTF. CDR3 nucleotide sequence: TGTGCCAGCTCCTGGCAGTCCAACGTCCTGACTTTC.

The genes are TRBV25-1 and TRBJ2-2, with D possibly matching TRBD2 (6 bases). CDR1 is MGHDK and CDR2 is SYGVNS in the germline V gene. The CDR3 spans 13 residues. V was pared by 5 bases and J by 6 bases, with 10 bases between. The CDR3 DNA reads TGTGCCAGCAGTCCCAGGGAGGCCGGGGAGCTGTTTTTT. This codes for CASSPREAGELFF.

In DNA, the CDR3 is TGCGCCAGCAGCCAAGAGGTACAGGGGGCGAGCGGCTACACCTTC. It codes for CASSQEVQGASGYTF. The V and J genes are TRBV4-1 and TRBJ1-2, with 9 bases aligning to TRBD1. CDR1 and CDR2 (germline): MGHRA, YSYEKL. V lost 0 bases, J lost 8 bases, and 7 bases stayed unmatched. CDR3 size: 15 residues.

The chain uses TRBV27 and TRBJ2-7; tentative D call: TRBD2 (5 bases). V was cut by 4 bases and J by 2 bases, with 12 bases left in between. Germline V gene data show CDR1 as MNHEY and CDR2 as SMNVEV (reference sequence). This CDR3 region has 14 residues. The CDR3 DNA follows: TGTGCCAGCAGTTCCGGACTCACCACCTACGAGCAGTACTTC. Its protein product is CASSSGLTTYEQYF.

The chain couples TRBV14 to TRBJ2-7; no definite D call. Germline values: CDR1 SGHDN, CDR2 FVKESK. Trimming removed 4 bases at V and 0 bases at J, with 7 bases between. The CDR3 length is 13 residues. This CDR3 is CASSLRSSYEQYF. The CDR3 bases are TGTGCCAGCAGCCTCAGAAGCTCCTACGAGCAGTACTTC.

The V call is TRBV28, the J call TRBJ2-2; the D gene is possibly TRBD1 (6 bases). Germline CDR1 reads MDHEN; CDR2 reads SYDVKM. Between the trimmed V and J ends, which lost 5 bases and 6 bases, there was a span of 10 bases. The length of the CDR3 is 13 residues. CDR3 residues: CASSIHRAGELFF. In DNA, the CDR3 is TGTGCCAGCAGTATTCACAGGGCCGGGGAGCTGTTTTTT.

The rearrangement uses TRBV7-9 and TRBJ1-1; tentatively, D is TRBD1 (6 bases). Germline V gene data show CDR1 as SEHNR and CDR2 as FQNEAQ (reference sequence). The CDR3 is 19 amino acids. The V gene lost 3 bases and the J gene lost 0 bases, with 23 bases spanning the gap. As DNA, the CDR3 is TGTGCCAGCAGCTTCCCCCTTTCCCAAGACAGGCCCATGAACACTGAAGCTTTCTTT. It yields the protein CASSFPLSQDRPMNTEAFF.

The rearrangement links TRBV19 to TRBJ2-3, with 11 nucleotides matching TRBD1. Trimming cost V 2 bases and J 4 bases; bases outside gene matches: 5. Germline lookup yields CDR1 LNHDA and CDR2 SQIVND (reference sequence). The length of the CDR3 is 16 residues. CDR3 protein: CASSIIPGQGADTQYF. In DNA form, the CDR3 reads TGTGCCAGTAGTATAATCCCGGGACAGGGGGCAGATACGCAGTATTTT.

This chain uses TRBV5-1 with TRBJ2-1, with 7 bases lining up with TRBD2. The germline gives CDR1 SGHRS, CDR2 YFSETQ. The CDR3 has 13 residues. V lost 7 bases and J lost 0; bases outside the gene matches: 1. CDR3 region: CASRTSSYNEQFF. CDR3 in DNA: TGCGCCAGCCGGACTAGCTCCTACAATGAGCAGTTCTTC. The whole variable domain, filled in from reference TRBV5-1 and TRBJ2-1, reads KAGVTQTPRYLIKTRGQQVTLSCSPISGHRSVSWYQQTPGQGLQFLFEYFSETQRNKGNFPGRFSGRQFSNSRSEMNVSTLELGDSALYLCASRTSSYNEQFFGPGTRLTVL.

The chain links TRBV4-2 to TRBJ1-4, with a weak D call TRBD1 (6 bases). V dropped 0 bases and J dropped 5 bases, with 10 bases sitting between them. CDR1 is LGHNA and CDR2 is YNFKEQ in the germline V gene. This CDR3 comprises 15 residues. CDR3 amino acids: CASSQDAGENEKLFF. The CDR3 DNA sequence: TGTGCCAGCAGCCAAGACGCAGGGGAGAATGAAAAACTGTTTTTT.

The rearrangement joins TRBV11-2 to TRBJ2-1; D is ambiguous. CDR1 SGHAT and CDR2 FQNNGV come from the germline V gene. The CDR3 has 14 residues. The V end lost 0 bases, the J end lost 4 bases, and 7 bases lay between the germline ends. CDR3: CASSLEPGYNEQFF. The CDR3 DNA sequence: TGTGCCAGCAGCTTAGAGCCAGGATACAATGAGCAGTTCTTC. Based on the CDR3 plus reference TRBV11-2 and TRBJ2-1, the full variable domain is EAGVAQSPRYKIIEKRQSVAFWCNPISGHATLYWYQQILGQGPKLLIQFQNNGVVDDSQLPKDRFSAERLKGVDSTLKIQPAKLEDSAVYLCASSLEPGYNEQFFGPGTRLTVL.

This rearrangement joins TRBV4-3 to TRBJ2-7; D is uncertain. The ends were cut back, 2 bases at V and 0 bases at J, with 14 bases in the middle. The germline V gene has CDR1 LGHNA and CDR2 YSLEER. The CDR3 runs to 16 residues. The CDR3 DNA sequence: TGCGCCAGCAGCCAACCTCCCCGTCCAGGCTCCTACGAGCAGTACTTC. As protein: CASSQPPRPGSYEQYF.

This chain joins TRBV7-8 and TRBJ2-7; 7 positions agree with TRBD2. Germline V gene sequence: CDR1 SGHVS, CDR2 FQNEAQ. The V segment lost 5 bases and the J segment 2 bases; nucleotides outside the gene matches: 12. The CDR3 has 16 residues. CDR3: CASSGGGRDLTYEQYF. In DNA form, the CDR3 reads TGTGCCAGCAGCGGCGGGGGACGGGACTTAACCTACGAGCAGTACTTC.

The chain links TRBV7-9 to TRBJ1-5; unclear D gene. The germline V gene has CDR1 SEHNR and CDR2 FQNEAQ (reference sequence). The CDR3 spans 14 residues. V was shortened by 8 bases and J by 0 bases, with 11 bases between the two germline ends. The CDR3 coding sequence is TGTGCCAGCTCACGGGTTGATAGCAATCAGCCCCAGCATTTT. It codes for CASSRVDSNQPQHF.

Relative to its sample, this clone is medium-sized. The chain is built from TRBV11-2 and TRBJ2-7, with TRBD2 as a possible D gene (6 bases). V was pared by 4 bases and J by 2 bases, with 12 bases between. The CDR3 runs 14 residues. CDR1 and CDR2 from the germline V gene are SGHAT and FQNNGV. The CDR3 is CASSSASVAYEQYF. CDR3 DNA: TGTGCCAGCAGCTCAGCTAGCGTCGCCTACGAGCAGTACTTC.

This chain connects TRBV4-3 to TRBJ2-1; 10 bases match TRBD1. Germline trimming cut 4 bases from V and 6 bases from J; bases unmatched to any gene: 6. This CDR3 is 15 amino acids long. Germline assignment: CDR1 LGHNA and CDR2 YSLEER. CDR3 sequence: CASSPGTGVGNEQFF. DNA for the CDR3: TGCGCCAGCAGCCCCGGGACAGGGGTGGGCAATGAGCAGTTCTTC.

The chain has TRBV11-3 and TRBJ2-7; 10 nucleotides agree with TRBD2. Germline V CDR1 and CDR2: SGHNT, YENEEA. J gave up 3 bases and V 5 bases, and 4 bases lay outside the gene matches. This CDR3 comprises 14 residues. CDR3 sequence: CASSRRTSGYEQYF. The DNA for the CDR3 is TGTGCCAGCAGCCGACGGACTAGCGGCTACGAGCAGTACTTC.

The chain carries TRBV5-4 and TRBJ2-1; D perhaps matches TRBD2 (6 bases). Germline V lookup: CDR1 SGHNT, CDR2 YYREEE (reference sequence). CDR3 length equals 17 residues. With 0 bases removed from V and 0 bases from J, the gap between germline ends came to 13 bases. Written as DNA, the CDR3 is TGTGCCAGCAGCTTGGCCGTAGCTAGCGTCTCCTACAATGAGCAGTTCTTC. The encoded protein is CASSLAVASVSYNEQFF.

This rearrangement joins TRBV19 to TRBJ2-1; 8 positions match TRBD2. The germline V gene has CDR1 LNHDA and CDR2 SQIVND (reference sequence). V shed 1 base and J 6 bases; nucleotides not matched to a gene: 5. The CDR3 spans 15 residues. CDR3 DNA: TGTGCCAGTAGTATAGGAGCGGGAGCCCCCAATGAGCAGTTCTTC. Encoded protein: CASSIGAGAPNEQFF.

The genes are TRBV6-4 and TRBJ1-1; D possibly corresponds to TRBD1 (6 bases). V gave up 5 bases and J gave up 1 base, with 11 bases separating them. CDR1 MRHNA and CDR2 SNTAGT come from the germline V gene. The CDR3 has 14 residues. CDR3 in amino acids: CASSYRTENTEAFF. CDR3 nucleotides: TGTGCCAGCAGTTACAGGACAGAGAACACTGAAGCTTTCTTT.

The V and J genes are TRBV4-1 and TRBJ2-7, with D uncertain. Trimming cost V 3 bases and J 6 bases, with 6 bases left between them. The CDR3 spans 11 residues. Germline CDR1 reads MGHRA; CDR2 reads YSYEKL. The CDR3 DNA reads as TGCGCCAGCAGCCAGTTCGGCGAGCAGTACTTC. This gives the protein CASSQFGEQYF.

The V gene is TRBV10-3, the J gene TRBJ1-1; the D gene is possibly TRBD1 (5 bases). The CDR3 length is 16 residues. The V gene lost 4 bases and the J gene lost 4 bases, with 19 bases spanning the gap. CDR1 and CDR2 (germline): ENHRY, SYGVKD. The CDR3 nucleotides read TGTGCCATCAGTGCGGCAGGGCCGAGTTCGAGCACTGAAGCTTTCTTT. Amino acid sequence: CAISAAGPSSSTEAFF.

The chain combines TRBV7-9 with TRBJ2-1, with no clear D. V dropped 5 bases and J dropped 10 bases, with 15 bases sitting between them. Germline assignment: CDR1 SEHNR and CDR2 FQNEAQ (reference sequence). The CDR3 contains 13 residues. CDR3 sequence: CASSIDLVHEQFF. The CDR3 DNA is TGTGCCAGCAGCATCGACCTAGTACACGAGCAGTTCTTC. Variable domain in full (rest from reference TRBV7-9 and TRBJ2-1): DTGVSQNPRHKITKRGQNVTFRCDPISEHNRLYWYRQTLGQGPEFLTYFQNEAQLEKSRLLSDRFSAERPKGSFSTLEIQRTEQGDSAMYLCASSIDLVHEQFFGPGTRLTVL.

The CDR3 region has the DNA TGCAGCGTTGTAACAGGGGAAGGCTACACCTTC. Translating gives CSVVTGEGYTF. The chain recombines TRBV29-1 with TRBJ1-2, with TRBD1 identical over 7 bases. The CDR3 runs to 11 residues. With 4 bases clipped from V and 8 bases from J, the junction kept 4 bases outside the gene matches. The germline V gene encodes CDR1 SQVTM and CDR2 ANQGSEA.

The chain is built from TRBV7-9 and TRBJ2-1; D is possibly TRBD1 (5 bases). This CDR3 contains 14 residues. V was pared by 6 bases and J by 4 bases, with 13 bases between. Germline assignment: CDR1 SEHNR and CDR2 FQNEAQ (reference sequence). For the CDR3, the DNA is TGTGCCAGCAGTGTGGGGCGATCATACAATGAGCAGTTCTTC. As protein: CASSVGRSYNEQFF.